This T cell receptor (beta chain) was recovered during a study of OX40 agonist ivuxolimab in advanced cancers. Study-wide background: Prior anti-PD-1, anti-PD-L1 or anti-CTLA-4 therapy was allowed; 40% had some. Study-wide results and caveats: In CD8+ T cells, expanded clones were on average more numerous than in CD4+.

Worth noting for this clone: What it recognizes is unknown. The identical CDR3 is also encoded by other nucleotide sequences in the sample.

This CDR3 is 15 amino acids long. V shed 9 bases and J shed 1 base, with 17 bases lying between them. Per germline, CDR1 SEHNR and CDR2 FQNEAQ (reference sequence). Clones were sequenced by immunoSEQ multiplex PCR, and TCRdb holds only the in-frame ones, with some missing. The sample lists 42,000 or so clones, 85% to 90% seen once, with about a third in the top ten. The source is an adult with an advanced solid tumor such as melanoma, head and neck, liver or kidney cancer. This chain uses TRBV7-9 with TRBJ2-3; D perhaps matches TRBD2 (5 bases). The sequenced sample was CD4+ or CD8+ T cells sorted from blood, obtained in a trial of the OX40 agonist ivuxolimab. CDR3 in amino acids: CASTRGQDGTDTQYF. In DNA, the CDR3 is TGTGCCAGTACCCGAGGGCAGGACGGCACAGATACGCAGTATTTT.